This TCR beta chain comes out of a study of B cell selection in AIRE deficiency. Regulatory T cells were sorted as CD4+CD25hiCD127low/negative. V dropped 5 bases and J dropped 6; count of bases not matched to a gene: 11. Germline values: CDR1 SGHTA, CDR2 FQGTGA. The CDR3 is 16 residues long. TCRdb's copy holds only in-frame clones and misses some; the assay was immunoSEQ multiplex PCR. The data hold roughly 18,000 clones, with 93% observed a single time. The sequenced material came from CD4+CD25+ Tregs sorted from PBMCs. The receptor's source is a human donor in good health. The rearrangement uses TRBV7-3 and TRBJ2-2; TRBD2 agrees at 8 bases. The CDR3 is CASSLSTGLASGELFF. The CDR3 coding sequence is TGTGCCAGCAGCCTTTCCACCGGACTAGCCTCCGGGGAGCTGTTTTTT.